Sequencing of this T cell receptor (beta chain) was carried out in a study of regulatory T cells in long-lasting Graves disease. General study findings and limits: Samples came from peripheral blood alone, without thyroid tissue. Persistent disease preferred TRBV28, TRBJ1-2 and TRBJ2-5. Whereas new patients shared 966 public clonotypes, persistent patients shared more, at about 3,000.

This clonotype showed up just a few times. The antigen is unknown. With iRepertoire HTBI primers and Arm-PCR of CDR3 regions, TCR beta libraries were built. TCRdb itself ran the multiplex PCR reads through MiXCR, one entry per CDR3 protein. The data show over 650,000 distinct CDR3 sequences, roughly 30% seen once. Per the germline V gene, CDR1 is MNHNS and CDR2 is SASEGT. After removal of 4 bases from V and 14 bases from J, the junction contained 10 bases not matched to a gene. This CDR3 comprises 12 residues. Time point of the sample: persistent/refractory GD, antithyroid drugs over 5 years with positive TRAb. RNA from PBMCs was the source of the TCR library. The diagnosis of Graves' disease used American Thyroid Association guidelines.

The sequence was obtained from a female donor with Graves disease. The rearrangement joins TRBV6-1 to TRBJ1-2, with TRBD1 identical over 7 bases. The material was peripheral blood mononuclear cells (PBMCs), obtained when the disease was refractory, from a patient treated with antithyroid drugs. The CDR3 is CASSGVDRAGTF. CDR3 DNA: TGTGCCAGCAGTGGAGTCGACAGGGCAGGGACCTTC.